This paragraph reports one T cell receptor beta chain. TCRdb reprocessed the 5' RACE reads with MiXCR, giving one entry per CDR3 protein. The sample lists approximately 60,000 distinct CDR3 sequences, over 7.5% occurring once. The CDR3 is 15 amino acids. Germline CDR1 is LGHNA and CDR2 is YSLEER. The V gene lost 0 bases and the J gene lost 2 bases, with 8 bases spanning the gap. This specimen comes from a study of T-cell memory formation after mild COVID-19. Sequencing used PBMCs or a T cell subset sorted from them (not recorded which). This chain uses TRBV4-3 with TRBJ1-5, with unresolved D. The clonotype originates from a man aged 18 to 29 who had mild COVID-19 (a few samples of this study predate the infection). Cell type and time point are not known. CDR3 coding DNA: TGCGCCAGCAGCCAAGATATCTTTGGCAATCAGCCCCAGCATTTT. Amino acids: CASSQDIFGNQPQHF.